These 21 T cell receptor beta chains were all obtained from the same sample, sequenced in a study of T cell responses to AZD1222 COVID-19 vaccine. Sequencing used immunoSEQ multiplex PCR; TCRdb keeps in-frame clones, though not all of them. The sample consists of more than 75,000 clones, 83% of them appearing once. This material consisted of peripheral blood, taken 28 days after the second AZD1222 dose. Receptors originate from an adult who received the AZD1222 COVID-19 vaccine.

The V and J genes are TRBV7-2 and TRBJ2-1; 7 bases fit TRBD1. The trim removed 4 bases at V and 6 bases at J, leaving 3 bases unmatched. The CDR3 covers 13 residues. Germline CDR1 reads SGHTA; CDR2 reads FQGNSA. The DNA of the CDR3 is TGTGCCAGCAGCTCGGGACAGCCCAATGAGCAGTTCTTC. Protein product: CASSSGQPNEQFF.

CDR3 DNA: TGTGCCAGCAGTGACGGACAGGGCTTCCAGCCCCAGCATTTT. Translating it yields CASSDGQGFQPQHF. This rearrangement joins TRBV6-1 to TRBJ1-5; 8 nucleotides match TRBD1. Looked up from germline, CDR1 is MNHNS and CDR2 is SASEGT. V was clipped by 3 bases and J by 7 bases; unmatched bases: 5. The CDR3 covers 14 residues.

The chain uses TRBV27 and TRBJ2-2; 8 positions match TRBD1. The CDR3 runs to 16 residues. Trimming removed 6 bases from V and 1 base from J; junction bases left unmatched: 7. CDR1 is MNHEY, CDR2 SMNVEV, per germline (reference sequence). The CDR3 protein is CASRGSGTGNTGELFF. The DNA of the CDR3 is TGTGCCAGCAGGGGTTCCGGGACAGGGAACACCGGGGAGCTGTTTTTT.

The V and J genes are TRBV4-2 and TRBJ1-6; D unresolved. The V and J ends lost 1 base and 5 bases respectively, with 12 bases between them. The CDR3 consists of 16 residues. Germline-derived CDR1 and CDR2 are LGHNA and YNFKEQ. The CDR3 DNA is TGTGCCAGCAGCCAAGCTTCGGGCAGGAATAATTCACCCCTCCACTTT. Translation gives CASSQASGRNNSPLHF.

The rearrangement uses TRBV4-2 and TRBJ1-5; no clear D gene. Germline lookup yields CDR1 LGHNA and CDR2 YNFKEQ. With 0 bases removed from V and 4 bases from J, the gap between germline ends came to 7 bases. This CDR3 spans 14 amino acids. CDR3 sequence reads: CASSQDRRNQPQHF. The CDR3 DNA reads TGTGCCAGCAGCCAAGATCGGAGGAATCAGCCCCAGCATTTT.

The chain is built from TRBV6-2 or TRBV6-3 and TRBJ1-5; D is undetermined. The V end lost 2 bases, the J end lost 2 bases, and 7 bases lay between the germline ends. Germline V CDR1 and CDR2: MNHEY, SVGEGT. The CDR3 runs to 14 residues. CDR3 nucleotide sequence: TGTGCCAGCAGTTACCAACTAGGCAATCAGCCCCAGCATTTT. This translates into CASSYQLGNQPQHF.

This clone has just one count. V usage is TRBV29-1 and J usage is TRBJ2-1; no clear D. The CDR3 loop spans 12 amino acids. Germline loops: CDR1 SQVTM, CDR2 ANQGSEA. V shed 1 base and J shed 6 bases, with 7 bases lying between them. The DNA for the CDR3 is TGCAGCGTTGAAGCTTCTGGCAATGAGCAGTTCTTC. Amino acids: CSVEASGNEQFF.

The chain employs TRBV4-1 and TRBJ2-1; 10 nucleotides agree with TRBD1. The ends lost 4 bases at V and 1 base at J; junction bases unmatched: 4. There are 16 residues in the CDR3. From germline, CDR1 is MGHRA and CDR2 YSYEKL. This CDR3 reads CASSRGQGGSYNEQFF. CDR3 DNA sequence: TGCGCCAGCAGCCGAGGACAGGGGGGGTCCTACAATGAGCAGTTCTTC.

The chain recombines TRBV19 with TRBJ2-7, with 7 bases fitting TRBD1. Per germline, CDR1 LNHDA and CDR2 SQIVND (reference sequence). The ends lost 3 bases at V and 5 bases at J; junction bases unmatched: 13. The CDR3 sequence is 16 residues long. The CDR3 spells CASSMSLRGGLDEQYF. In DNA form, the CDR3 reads TGTGCCAGTAGTATGTCCCTTAGAGGGGGCCTGGACGAGCAGTACTTC.

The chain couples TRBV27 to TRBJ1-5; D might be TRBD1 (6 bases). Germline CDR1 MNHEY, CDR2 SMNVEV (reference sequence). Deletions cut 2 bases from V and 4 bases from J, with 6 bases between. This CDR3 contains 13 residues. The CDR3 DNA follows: TGTGCCAGCAGTTTACAGGGGAATCAGCCCCAGCATTTT. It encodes CASSLQGNQPQHF.

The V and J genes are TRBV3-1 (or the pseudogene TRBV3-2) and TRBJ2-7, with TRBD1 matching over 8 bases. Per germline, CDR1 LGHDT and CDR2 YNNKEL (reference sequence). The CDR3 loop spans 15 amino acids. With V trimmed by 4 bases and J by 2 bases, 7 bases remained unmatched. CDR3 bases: TGTGCCAGCAGCCCTGCAGGACAGGGACCCTACGAGCAGTACTTC. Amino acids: CASSPAGQGPYEQYF.

CDR3 DNA: TGTGCCAGTCGGGGACTAGCGGGGGGCTCCTACAATGAGCAGTTCTTC. It encodes CASRGLAGGSYNEQFF. V usage is TRBV19 and J usage is TRBJ2-1, with 15 bases lining up with TRBD2. The germline gives CDR1 LNHDA, CDR2 SQIVND (reference sequence). This CDR3 has 16 amino acids. With V trimmed by 8 bases and J by 0 bases, 2 bases remained unmatched.

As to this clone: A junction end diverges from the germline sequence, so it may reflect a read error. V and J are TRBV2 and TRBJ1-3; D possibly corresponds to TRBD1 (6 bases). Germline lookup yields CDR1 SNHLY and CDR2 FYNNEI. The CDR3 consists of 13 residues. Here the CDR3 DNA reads TGTGCCAGCAAGGGGACAATTGGAGACACCATATATTTT. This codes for CASKGTIGDTIYF.

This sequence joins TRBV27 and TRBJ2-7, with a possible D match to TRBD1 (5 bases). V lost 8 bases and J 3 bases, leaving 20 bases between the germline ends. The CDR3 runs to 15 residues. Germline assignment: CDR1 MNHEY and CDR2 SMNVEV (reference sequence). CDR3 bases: TGTGCCAGCGGTCCAGGACCAGGGCGAAACTACGAGCAGTACTTC. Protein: CASGPGPGRNYEQYF.

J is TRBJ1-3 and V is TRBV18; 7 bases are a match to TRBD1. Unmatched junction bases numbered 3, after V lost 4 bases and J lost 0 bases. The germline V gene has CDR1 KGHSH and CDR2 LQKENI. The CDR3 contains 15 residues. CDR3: CASSRDSASGNTIYF. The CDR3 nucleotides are TGTGCCAGCTCACGGGACAGTGCCTCTGGAAACACCATATATTTT. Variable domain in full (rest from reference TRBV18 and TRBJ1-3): NAGVMQNPRHLVRRRGQEARLRCSPMKGHSHVYWYRQLPEEGLKFMVYLQKENIIDESGMPKERFSAEFPKEGPSILRIQQVVRGDSAAYFCASSRDSASGNTIYFGEGSWLTVV.

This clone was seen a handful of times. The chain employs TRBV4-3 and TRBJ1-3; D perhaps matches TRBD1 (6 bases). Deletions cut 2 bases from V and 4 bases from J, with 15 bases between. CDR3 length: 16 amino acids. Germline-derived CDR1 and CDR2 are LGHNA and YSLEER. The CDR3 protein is CASSQSPWGAGNTIYF. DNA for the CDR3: TGCGCCAGCAGCCAAAGCCCCTGGGGGGCGGGAAACACCATATATTTT.

Written as DNA, the CDR3 is TGTGCCAGCAGTTACTCGCAGATGAACACTGAAGCTTTCTTT. Protein: CASSYSQMNTEAFF. This chain links TRBV6-5 with TRBJ1-1; no firm D call. V lost 0 bases and J lost 0, with 5 bases in between. From germline, CDR1 is MNHEY and CDR2 SVGAGI. The CDR3 is made up of 14 amino acids.

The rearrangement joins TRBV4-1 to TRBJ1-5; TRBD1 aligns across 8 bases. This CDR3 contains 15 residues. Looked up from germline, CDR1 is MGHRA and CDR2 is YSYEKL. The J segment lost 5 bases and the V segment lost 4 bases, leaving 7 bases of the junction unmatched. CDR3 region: CASSLNGQGHQPQHF. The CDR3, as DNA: TGCGCCAGCAGCCTAAACGGACAGGGTCATCAGCCCCAGCATTTT.

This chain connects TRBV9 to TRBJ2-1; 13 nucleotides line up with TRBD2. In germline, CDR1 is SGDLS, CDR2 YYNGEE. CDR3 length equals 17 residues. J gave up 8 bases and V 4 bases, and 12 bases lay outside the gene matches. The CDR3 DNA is TGTGCCAGCAGCCCCCGACCACTAGCGGGAGGGCCTGATGAGCAGTTCTTC. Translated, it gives CASSPRPLAGGPDEQFF.

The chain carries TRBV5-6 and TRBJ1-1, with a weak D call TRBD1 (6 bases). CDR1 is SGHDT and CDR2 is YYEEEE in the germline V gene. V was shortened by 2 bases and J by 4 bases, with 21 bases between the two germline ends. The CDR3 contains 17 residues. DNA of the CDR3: TGTGCCAGCAGCTTTACACAGGGTACCCTCAGGGTCACTGAAGCTTTCTTT. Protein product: CASSFTQGTLRVTEAFF. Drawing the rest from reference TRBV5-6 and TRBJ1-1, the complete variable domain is DAGVTQSPTHLIKTRGQQVTLRCSPKSGHDTVSWYQQALGQGPQFIFQYYEEEERQRGNFPDRFSGHQFPNYSSELNVNALLLGDSALYLCASSFTQGTLRVTEAFFGQGTRLTVV.

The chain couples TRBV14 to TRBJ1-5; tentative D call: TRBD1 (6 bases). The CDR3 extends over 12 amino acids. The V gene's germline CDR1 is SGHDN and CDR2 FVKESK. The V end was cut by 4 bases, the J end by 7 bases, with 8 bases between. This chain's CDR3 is CASSRGQQPQHF. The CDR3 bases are TGTGCCAGCAGCCGGGGACAACAGCCCCAGCATTTT.